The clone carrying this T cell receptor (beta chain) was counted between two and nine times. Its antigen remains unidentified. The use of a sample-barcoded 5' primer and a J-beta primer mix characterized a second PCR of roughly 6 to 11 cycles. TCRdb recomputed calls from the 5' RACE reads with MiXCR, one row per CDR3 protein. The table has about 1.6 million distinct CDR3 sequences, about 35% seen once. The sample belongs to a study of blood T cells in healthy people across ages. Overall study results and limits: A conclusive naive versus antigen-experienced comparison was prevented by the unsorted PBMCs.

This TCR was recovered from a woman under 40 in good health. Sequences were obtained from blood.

The CDR3, as DNA: TGTGCCAGCAGCGCCGAGGGACAGGGTTACAATGAGCAGTTCTTC. This gives the protein CASSAEGQGYNEQFF. The rearrangement joins TRBV9 to TRBJ2-1; 9 bases map to TRBD1. The CDR3 is 15 residues long. V lost 3 bases and J lost 4; bases outside the gene matches: 5. Germline loops: CDR1 SGDLS, CDR2 YYNGEE.